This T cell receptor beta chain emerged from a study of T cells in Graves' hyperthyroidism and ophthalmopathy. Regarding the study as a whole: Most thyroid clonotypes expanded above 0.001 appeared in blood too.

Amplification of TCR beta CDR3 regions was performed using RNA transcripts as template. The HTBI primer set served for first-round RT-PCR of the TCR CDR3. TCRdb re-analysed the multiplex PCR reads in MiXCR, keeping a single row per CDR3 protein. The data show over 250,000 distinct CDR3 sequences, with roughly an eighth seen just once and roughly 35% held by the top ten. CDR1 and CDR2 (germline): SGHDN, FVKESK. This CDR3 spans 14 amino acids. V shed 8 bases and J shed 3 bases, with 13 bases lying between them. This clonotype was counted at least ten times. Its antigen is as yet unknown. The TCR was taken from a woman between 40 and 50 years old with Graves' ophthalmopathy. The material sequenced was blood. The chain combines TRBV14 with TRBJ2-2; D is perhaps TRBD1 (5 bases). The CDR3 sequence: CASSLLGDTGELFF. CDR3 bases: TGTGCCAGCTCGCTCCTAGGGGACACCGGGGAGCTGTTTTTT.